The 4 T cell receptor beta chains in this list originate from one sample, sequenced in a study of blood T cell repertoires in COVID-19. The assay was immunoSEQ multiplex PCR, and TCRdb's table has in-frame clones only and misses some. The sample holds some 250,000 clones; around 86% are singletons and the top ten take about 2.9%. The source material was peripheral blood. These receptor sequences come from a woman aged 25 to 39 who had recovered from COVID-19.

The chain combines TRBV14 with TRBJ2-5, with D possibly being TRBD2 (5 bases). The CDR3 loop spans 16 amino acids. V gave up 0 bases and J gave up 6 bases, with 17 bases separating them. CDR1 and CDR2 from the germline V gene are SGHDN and FVKESK. The CDR3 region is CASSQEGDEGRKTQYF. CDR3 DNA sequence: TGTGCCAGCAGCCAAGAGGGAGATGAAGGACGAAAGACCCAGTACTTC.

The chain couples TRBV11-2 to TRBJ2-7; D not resolved. Germline V lookup: CDR1 SGHAT, CDR2 FQNNGV. The CDR3 is 15 residues long. V was shortened by 2 bases and J by 1 base, with 12 bases between the two germline ends. The DNA of the CDR3 is TGTGCCAGCAGCTTATACCCAGGCCTGTCCTACGAGCAGTACTTC. Translating gives CASSLYPGLSYEQYF.

This chain joins TRBV2 and TRBJ2-2; maybe TRBD1 (6 bases). The CDR3 runs 13 residues. Trimming shortened V by 8 bases and J by 4 bases, and 11 bases separated the two germline ends. Germline loops: CDR1 SNHLY, CDR2 FYNNEI. The CDR3: CASFQQGTGELFF. CDR3 bases: TGTGCCAGCTTCCAACAGGGCACCGGGGAGCTGTTTTTT.

The chain couples TRBV4-3 to TRBJ2-1; TRBD2 agrees at 13 bases. With 4 bases clipped from V and 8 bases from J, the junction kept 2 bases outside the gene matches. This CDR3 is built from 14 residues. The germline V gene has CDR1 LGHNA and CDR2 YSLEER. CDR3 bases: TGCGCCAGCAGCCTCGGGACTAGCGGGGATGAGCAGTTCTTC. This translates into CASSLGTSGDEQFF.